Each of the 25 T cell receptor beta chains below was sequenced from the same sample in a study of T cells after yellow fever vaccination. MiXCR, run by TCRdb on the 5' RACE reads, gives a single entry per CDR3 protein. The sample carries under 500,000 distinct CDR3 sequences, 18% recorded once. This material consisted of PBMCs, taken before the yellow fever booster vaccination. The source of these receptors is a man younger than 30 who received the YFV17D yellow fever vaccine.

There are many counts of this clonotype. The V and J genes are TRBV20-1 and TRBJ1-1; D is ambiguous. Germline assignment: CDR1 DFQATT and CDR2 SNEGSKA (reference sequence). The CDR3 is made up of 12 amino acids. V was trimmed by 6 bases and J by 1 base, leaving 9 bases between them. CDR3 DNA: TGCAGTGCCTACGGCCCGAACACTGAAGCTTTCTTT. As protein: CSAYGPNTEAFF.

The chain employs TRBV30 and TRBJ1-6; D might be TRBD1 (5 bases). Germline CDR1 and CDR2: GTSNPN and SVGIG (reference sequence). V lost 3 bases to trimming and J lost 13 bases, with 16 bases between them. This CDR3 has 13 residues. The chain's CDR3 is CAWRPDSRGPLHF. CDR3 sequence (DNA): TGTGCCTGGAGACCAGACAGCCGGGGCCCCCTCCACTTT.

The chain couples TRBV10-3 to TRBJ1-2; D not certain. The germline V and J ends were trimmed by 0 bases and 4 bases, with 9 bases remaining between them. The CDR3 loop spans 14 amino acids. Germline V gives CDR1 ENHRY, CDR2 SYGVKD. Here the CDR3 reads CAISESATFYGYTF. As DNA, the CDR3 is TGTGCCATCAGTGAGTCGGCCACTTTCTATGGCTACACCTTC.

This clonotype has a handful of counts. The chain has TRBV5-1 and TRBJ2-3; 10 bases are shared with TRBD1. J lost 2 bases, V lost 2 bases, and 11 bases had no gene match. Germline assignment: CDR1 SGHRS and CDR2 YFSETQ. The CDR3 sequence is 18 residues long. CDR3 amino acids: CASSLPGQGTILTDTQYF. CDR3 bases: TGCGCCAGCAGCTTACCGGGACAGGGGACGATCCTCACAGATACGCAGTATTTT.

This sequence joins TRBV5-1 and TRBJ2-1, with unresolved D. The V gene's germline CDR1 is SGHRS and CDR2 YFSETQ. V lost 1 base to trimming and J lost 9 bases, with 14 bases between them. This CDR3 has 14 amino acids. CDR3 in amino acids: CASSLNDATGEQFF. CDR3 nucleotides: TGCGCCAGCAGCTTGAACGACGCCACGGGTGAGCAGTTCTTC.

This clonotype turned up a few times. The J gene is TRBJ2-1, the V gene TRBV4-3; weak D call: TRBD2 (6 bases). CDR3 length: 14 amino acids. Trimming cost V 0 bases and J 8 bases, with 11 bases left between them. CDR1 LGHNA and CDR2 YSLEER come from the germline V gene. CDR3 in DNA: TGCGCCAGCAGCCAAGAGGGGGGTTGGGATGAGCAGTTCTTC. It yields the protein CASSQEGGWDEQFF.

The chain recombines TRBV12-3 or TRBV12-4 with TRBJ1-1; D remains ambiguous. The CDR3 totals 13 residues. Trimming removed 3 bases from V and 3 bases from J, with 8 bases in between. Written as DNA, the CDR3 is TGTGCCAGCAGTTTCACCAGTGACACTGAAGCTTTCTTT. Its protein product is CASSFTSDTEAFF.

In this sample, this clonotype turned up a few times. This chain connects TRBV15 to TRBJ2-1, with no clear D. The CDR3 contains 17 residues. The V and J ends lost 4 bases and 0 bases respectively, with 16 bases between them. From germline, CDR1 is LNHNV and CDR2 YYDKDF (reference sequence). The CDR3 protein is CATSTLSSWSSYNEQFF. CDR3 coding DNA: TGTGCCACCAGCACCCTCTCGAGTTGGAGCTCCTACAATGAGCAGTTCTTC.

This clonotype has just one count. CDR3 DNA: TGTGCCAGCAGCAAGGGGTTGGAAGAAAAACTGTTTTTT. Protein product: CASSKGLEEKLFF. The chain carries TRBV12-3 or TRBV12-4 and TRBJ1-4; a weak D match, TRBD1 (5 bases). Trimming cost V 6 bases and J 8 bases, with 13 bases left between them. This CDR3 has 13 amino acids.

This sequence joins TRBV12-3 or TRBV12-4 and TRBJ2-7, with 9 bases matching TRBD1. The CDR3 consists of 13 residues. Germline trimming cut 8 bases from V and 3 bases from J; bases unmatched to any gene: 5. CDR3 nucleotide sequence: TGTGCCAGCGAACAGACAGGGGGCTACGAGCAGTACTTC. It yields the protein CASEQTGGYEQYF.

The chain has TRBV5-1 and TRBJ2-7, with 7 nucleotides matching TRBD1. The CDR3 covers 13 residues. With 5 bases clipped from V and 7 bases from J, the junction kept 9 bases outside the gene matches. Germline loops: CDR1 SGHRS, CDR2 YFSETQ. This CDR3 reads CASSRTGDREQYV. DNA for the CDR3: TGCGCCAGCAGTCGTACAGGGGATCGGGAGCAGTACGTC.

The rearrangement uses TRBV25-1 and TRBJ1-4; D is uncertain. CDR1 and CDR2 (germline): MGHDK, SYGVNS. CDR3 length: 14 amino acids. The V end lost 1 base, the J end lost 5 bases, and 8 bases lay between the germline ends. The CDR3: CASSESTFNEKLFF. CDR3 DNA: TGTGCCAGCAGTGAATCCACTTTCAATGAAAAACTGTTTTTT.

This sequence joins TRBV24-1 and TRBJ1-2, with D unresolved. V shed 2 bases and J shed 5 bases, with 5 bases lying between them. CDR1 KGHDR and CDR2 SFDVKD come from the germline V gene. There are 12 residues in the CDR3. The CDR3 DNA reads TGTGCCACCAGTGATTCGACATATGGCTACACCTTC. Translation gives CATSDSTYGYTF.

This clonotype was detected a few times. The chain couples TRBV7-9 to TRBJ1-1, with D possibly being TRBD1 (6 bases). The CDR3 totals 17 residues. Trimming took off 4 bases at V and 3 bases at J, with 21 bases between the two ends. Germline CDR1 is SEHNR and CDR2 is FQNEAQ (reference sequence). CDR3 region: CASSSNAGESPDTEAFF. The DNA for the CDR3 is TGTGCCAGCAGCTCAAACGCAGGGGAATCACCCGACACTGAAGCTTTCTTT. Using reference TRBV7-9 and TRBJ1-1 for the parts outside the CDR3, the full variable domain is DTGVSQNPRHKITKRGQNVTFRCDPISEHNRLYWYRQTLGQGPEFLTYFQNEAQLEKSRLLSDRFSAERPKGSFSTLEIQRTEQGDSAMYLCASSSNAGESPDTEAFFGQGTRLTVV.

This clonotype was seen ten or more times. This chain connects TRBV20-1 to TRBJ2-3; TRBD1 might be the D (6 bases). The V end lost 6 bases, the J end lost 1 base, and 11 bases lay between the germline ends. CDR1 is DFQATT and CDR2 is SNEGSKA in the germline V gene (reference sequence). The CDR3 has 13 residues. The CDR3 region has the DNA TGCAGTGCCCGACAGGATCGCACAGATACGCAGTATTTT. The encoded protein is CSARQDRTDTQYF.

A few counts support this clonotype. The chain joins TRBV9 to TRBJ2-1, with TRBD1 identical over 7 bases. V shed 4 bases and J 1 base; nucleotides not matched to a gene: 11. The CDR3 totals 17 residues. The germline gives CDR1 SGDLS, CDR2 YYNGEE. This CDR3 reads CASSFPRQGRSYNEQFF. In nucleotides, the CDR3 is TGTGCCAGCAGCTTTCCTAGACAGGGAAGATCCTACAATGAGCAGTTCTTC. Full variable domain (outside the CDR3, taken from reference TRBV9 and TRBJ2-1): DSGVTQTPKHLITATGQRVTLRCSPRSGDLSVYWYQQSLDQGLQFLIQYYNGEERAKGNILERFSAQQFPDLHSELNLSSLELGDSALYFCASSFPRQGRSYNEQFFGPGTRLTVL.

The chain carries TRBV7-3 and TRBJ2-3; D uncertain. Trimming shortened V by 5 bases and J by 4 bases, and 10 bases separated the two germline ends. The CDR3 is 13 amino acids. Per the germline V gene, CDR1 is SGHTA and CDR2 is FQGTGA. CDR3 bases: TGTGCCAGCAGCAAGAACGACGCAGATACGCAGTATTTT. This translates into CASSKNDADTQYF.

V usage is TRBV7-9 and J usage is TRBJ2-7; either TRBD1 or TRBD2 may fit D (5 bases each). With 4 bases removed from V and 5 bases from J, the gap between germline ends came to 15 bases. The CDR3 is made up of 14 amino acids. Germline CDR1 SEHNR, CDR2 FQNEAQ (reference sequence). CDR3 nucleotide sequence: TGTGCCAGCAGCTCTACTCAGGGAGTTGACGAGCAGTACGTC. Translation: CASSSTQGVDEQYV.

This clonotype was observed a handful of times. The chain carries TRBV4-1 and TRBJ1-5, with D tentatively TRBD1 (6 bases). CDR1 MGHRA and CDR2 YSYEKL come from the germline V gene. Trimming left V 0 bases short and J 7 bases short, with 16 bases between. This CDR3 has 16 residues. The CDR3 loop reads CASSQDGGRGGQPQHF. CDR3 coding DNA: TGCGCCAGCAGCCAAGACGGGGGCAGGGGCGGGCAGCCCCAGCATTTT.

This clonotype was seen a handful of times. The chain combines TRBV6-1 with TRBJ1-1; D is ambiguous. V was clipped by 2 bases and J by 4 bases, with 11 bases between them. Germline-derived CDR1 and CDR2 are MNHNS and SASEGT. The CDR3 is 14 residues long. CDR3 in amino acids: CASSESSKGTEAFF. CDR3 sequence (DNA): TGTGCCAGCAGTGAAAGTTCGAAGGGCACTGAAGCTTTCTTT.

The chain recombines TRBV6-5 with TRBJ1-2; D unresolved. The germline V gene has CDR1 MNHEY and CDR2 SVGAGI. V shed 5 bases and J shed 5 bases, with 18 bases lying between them. CDR3 length equals 15 residues. The CDR3 loop reads CASSTRHSPTYGYTF. DNA for the CDR3: TGTGCCAGCAGTACCAGACACAGTCCTACTTATGGCTACACCTTC.

This clonotype was seen a few times. The CDR3 loop is CASSQRPGQGFYGYTF. CDR3 DNA sequence: TGTGCCAGCAGCCAACGTCCGGGGCAGGGGTTTTATGGCTACACCTTC. The chain employs TRBV4-2 and TRBJ1-2; D may be TRBD1 (6 bases). CDR1 is LGHNA and CDR2 is YNFKEQ in the germline V gene. The V end was cut by 2 bases, the J end by 5 bases, with 18 bases between. The CDR3 runs 16 residues.

This clonotype was seen only a few times. This chain joins TRBV5-5 and TRBJ2-1; D is possibly TRBD1 (6 bases). Trimming pared 7 bases from V and 7 bases from J, leaving 12 bases between. The CDR3 runs to 12 residues. Germline V gene sequence: CDR1 SGHKS, CDR2 YYEKEE (reference sequence). CDR3 coding DNA: TGTGCCAGCGCAACACAGGGTAATGAGCAGTTCTTC. Translated, it gives CASATQGNEQFF.

In its sample, this clonotype was seen many times. The CDR3 spells CASSLGDIPYEQYF. The CDR3 DNA follows: TGTGCCAGCAGCTTGGGGGACATCCCCTACGAGCAGTACTTC. The rearrangement joins TRBV5-4 to TRBJ2-7; D might be TRBD1 (6 bases). Germline values: CDR1 SGHNT, CDR2 YYREEE (reference sequence). This CDR3 has 14 amino acids. Trimming took off 0 bases at V and 2 bases at J, with 9 bases between the two ends.

This clonotype was picked up many times. The chain joins TRBV4-1 to TRBJ2-2; D unresolved. Per the germline V gene, CDR1 is MGHRA and CDR2 is YSYEKL. The length of the CDR3 is 13 residues. V lost 2 bases and J lost 5, with 6 bases in between. The CDR3 reads CASSQTDTGELFF. The CDR3 coding sequence is TGCGCCAGCAGCCAAACCGATACCGGGGAGCTGTTTTTT.